This T cell receptor beta chain was documented in a study of blood T cells in healthy people across ages. A sample-barcoded 5' primer and a J-beta primer mix were used in a second PCR of roughly 6 to 11 cycles. TCRdb re-called the 5' RACE reads with MiXCR, one entry per CDR3 protein. The table lists about 640,000 distinct CDR3 sequences, less than 45% of them singletons, with 30% in the top ten. Trimming took 4 bases from V and 5 from J; bases not matched to a gene: 5. This CDR3 has 15 residues. Germline V gives CDR1 MNHEY, CDR2 SVGAGI. Sequencing was performed on blood. The TCR comes from an elderly man in good health. The chain recombines TRBV6-5 with TRBJ1-6; TRBD1 matches 7 bases. The CDR3 spells CASSSSGQNNSPLHF. CDR3 bases: TGTGCCAGCAGTTCCTCGGGACAGAATAATTCACCCCTCCACTTT.